This TCR beta chain came from a study of blood T cell repertoires in COVID-19. For the study at large: Researchers got acute and convalescent COVID-19 samples from the United States, Italy and Spain. PBMCs, B-cell-depleted T cells, or T cells were the source of the cDNA or gDNA that made up the material.

Original data processing: Estimation of nucleated cell counts relied on the amplification of reference gene primers. Libraries were prepared by immunoSEQ multiplex PCR; TCRdb keeps only in-frame clonotypes and omits some of them. From that table come the V and J calls and clone size; the DNA was used to work out D and trimming. Of about 220,000 clones in the sample, around 82% were seen once. This clonotype was sampled from a human donor in a cohort sampled during active COVID-19. Input material: peripheral blood.

The CDR3 sequence: CASSSGGDPGNTIYF. The CDR3 DNA follows: TGTGCCAGCAGTTCCGGGGGGGATCCTGGAAACACCATATATTTT. The chain joins TRBV6-2 or TRBV6-3 to TRBJ1-3, with D perhaps TRBD1 (5 bases). The CDR3 contains 15 residues. The germline V gene has CDR1 MNHEY and CDR2 SVGEGT. The V and J ends lost 4 bases and 2 bases respectively, with 12 bases between them.